The 27 T cell receptor beta chains in this list originate from one sample, sequenced in a study of T-cell memory formation after mild COVID-19. TCRdb re-called the 5' RACE reads with MiXCR, one entry per CDR3 protein. The table has 270,000 or so distinct CDR3 sequences, roughly 18% seen once. The sequenced sample was PBMCs or a T cell subset sorted from them (not recorded which). The receptors stem from a man younger than 35 who had mild COVID-19 (a few samples of this study predate the infection). Cell type and time point are not known.

This clonotype was found a few times. This chain uses TRBV9 with TRBJ1-6; 7 bases align to TRBD1. V was pared by 2 bases and J by 4 bases, with 12 bases of the junction left unmatched. Germline CDR1 and CDR2: SGDLS and YYNGEE. This CDR3 spans 18 amino acids. The CDR3 nucleotides read TGTGCCAGCAGCGTCGGGACAGCAAGCCCACAGTATAATTCACCCCTCCACTTT. Translated, it gives CASSVGTASPQYNSPLHF.

This clonotype has at least ten counts. The V and J genes are TRBV30 and TRBJ1-5, with a tentative D call TRBD1 (5 bases). CDR1 is GTSNPN and CDR2 is SVGIG in the germline V gene (reference sequence). CDR3 length: 13 residues. Trimming took 0 bases from V and 3 from J, leaving 6 bases between them. Here the CDR3 reads CAWSVQDNQPQHF. The DNA for the CDR3 is TGTGCCTGGAGTGTACAGGACAATCAGCCCCAGCATTTT. Variable domain in full (rest from reference TRBV30 and TRBJ1-5): SQTIHQWPATLVQPVGSPLSLECTVEGTSNPNLYWYRQAAGRGLQLLFYSVGIGQISSEVPQNLSASRPQDRQFILSSKKLLLSDSGFYLCAWSVQDNQPQHFGDGTRLSIL.

This clonotype has at least ten counts. The CDR3, as DNA: TGCGCCAGCAGCTTGTTGGGGGGGACCCAGTACTTC. It codes for CASSLLGGTQYF. J is TRBJ2-5 and V is TRBV5-1, with a tentative D call TRBD2 (6 bases). Trimming cost V 1 base and J 7 bases, with 8 bases left between them. CDR1 SGHRS and CDR2 YFSETQ come from the germline V gene. This CDR3 has 12 residues.

The genes are TRBV20-1 and TRBJ1-1; no clear D gene. V gave up 4 bases and J gave up 1 base, with 7 bases separating them. The CDR3 loop spans 12 amino acids. Germline values: CDR1 DFQATT, CDR2 SNEGSKA (reference sequence). CDR3 loop: CSANARNTEAFF. CDR3 DNA sequence: TGCAGTGCTAACGCAAGGAACACTGAAGCTTTCTTT.

This clonotype was detected only a few times. The chain is built from TRBV5-6 and TRBJ2-7; D perhaps matches TRBD2 (6 bases). Germline V gene data show CDR1 as SGHDT and CDR2 as YYEEEE. CDR3 length: 13 residues. The V end was cut by 4 bases, the J end by 6 bases, with 14 bases between. CDR3 bases: TGTGCCAGCAGCGGCTCGATGGGGGGCGAGCAGTACTTC. As protein: CASSGSMGGEQYF.

This clonotype was seen a few times. In nucleotides, the CDR3 is TGTGCCAGCAGCTTAGCGGGGGGCTATCCAGATACGCAGTATTTT. It specifies CASSLAGGYPDTQYF. This sequence joins TRBV7-6 and TRBJ2-3; the D call may be TRBD1 or TRBD2 (6 bases each). V was shortened by 0 bases and J by 4 bases, with 11 bases between the two germline ends. From germline, CDR1 is SGHVS and CDR2 FNYEAQ. The CDR3 totals 15 residues. Using reference TRBV7-6 and TRBJ2-3 for the parts outside the CDR3, the full variable domain is GAGVSQSPRYKVTKRGQDVALRCDPISGHVSLYWYRQALGQGPEFLTYFNYEAQQDKSGLPNDRFSAERPEGSISTLTIQRTEQRDSAMYRCASSLAGGYPDTQYFGPGTRLTVL.

The chain carries TRBV4-1 and TRBJ2-3, with D uncertain. The CDR3 sequence is 15 residues long. Looked up from germline, CDR1 is MGHRA and CDR2 is YSYEKL. V lost 0 bases and J lost 2, with 9 bases in between. The CDR3 DNA reads as TGCGCCAGCAGCCAAGATCAGTCCTACACAGATACGCAGTATTTT. It codes for CASSQDQSYTDTQYF.

The chain employs TRBV5-1 and TRBJ2-5; weak D call: TRBD1 (6 bases). The CDR3 spans 15 residues. Germline V CDR1 and CDR2: SGHRS, YFSETQ. The V gene lost 2 bases and the J gene lost 0 bases, with 11 bases spanning the gap. The CDR3 sequence: CASSFTGQHQETQYF. In DNA, the CDR3 is TGCGCCAGCAGCTTCACAGGGCAGCACCAAGAGACCCAGTACTTC.

There are a few counts of this clonotype. The chain combines TRBV7-3 with TRBJ2-1; possible D gene TRBD2, 5 bases. Germline CDR1 is SGHTA and CDR2 is FQGTGA. V was pared by 4 bases and J by 10 bases, with 26 bases between. The CDR3 runs 17 residues. As DNA, the CDR3 is TGTGCCAGCAGCTCAGACGAGAGGGTCTTTGCCCGCGTGGAGCAGTTCTTC. Its translation: CASSSDERVFARVEQFF.

The rearrangement links TRBV20-1 to TRBJ1-1; D not resolved. Germline V gene lookup returns CDR1 DFQATT and CDR2 SNEGSKA (reference sequence). CDR3 length equals 15 residues. Trimming cost V 6 bases and J 0 bases, with 17 bases left between them. DNA for the CDR3: TGCAGTGCCCACCACCGGGGAATTTTGAACACTGAAGCTTTCTTT. This sequence encodes CSAHHRGILNTEAFF.

The chain combines TRBV3-1 with TRBJ1-2, with D uncertain. Germline assignment: CDR1 LGHDT and CDR2 YNNKEL (reference sequence). The CDR3 length is 14 residues. The ends were cut back, 5 bases at V and 4 bases at J, with 14 bases in the middle. The CDR3 spells CASSWNDGSYGYTF. The DNA of the CDR3 is TGTGCCAGCAGCTGGAATGACGGATCCTATGGCTACACCTTC.

V gene TRBV15 combines with J gene TRBJ1-3; D remains unclear. The V gene's germline CDR1 is LNHNV and CDR2 YYDKDF (reference sequence). The V end lost 0 bases, the J end lost 1 base, and 7 bases lay between the germline ends. The CDR3 is made up of 15 amino acids. CDR3 in amino acids: CATSRDPGSGNTIYF. CDR3 nucleotides: TGTGCCACCAGCAGAGATCCGGGATCTGGAAACACCATATATTTT.

V is TRBV7-8 and J is TRBJ2-5, with D perhaps given as TRBD1 or TRBD2 (5 bases each). Trimming pared 3 bases from V and 5 bases from J, leaving 22 bases between. This CDR3 is built from 17 residues. In germline, CDR1 is SGHVS, CDR2 FQNEAQ. CDR3 in DNA: TGTGCCAGCAGCTTTCATCGATCCGGGACCCTTGAGGAGACCCAGTACTTC. Amino acids: CASSFHRSGTLEETQYF.

This clonotype was detected a few times. CDR3 region: CATSSSSGGQETQYF. The CDR3 coding sequence is TGTGCCACCAGTAGCTCTAGCGGGGGCCAAGAGACCCAGTACTTC. The chain employs TRBV24-1 and TRBJ2-5, with 10 bases fitting TRBD2. Germline CDR1 and CDR2: KGHDR and SFDVKD. Losses at the gene ends were 6 bases for V and 1 base for J; bases not matched to a gene: 4. This CDR3 spans 15 amino acids.

The chain carries TRBV18 and TRBJ1-2; D gene ambiguous. The CDR3 sequence is 14 residues long. The ends were cut back, 1 base at V and 6 bases at J, with 12 bases in the middle. CDR1 is KGHSH, CDR2 LQKENI, per germline. The CDR3 coding sequence is TGTGCCAGCTCACCACTGCGAGGGTTCGATGGCTACACCTTC. Translation: CASSPLRGFDGYTF.

This clonotype was detected ten times or more. V usage is TRBV6-2 or TRBV6-3 and J usage is TRBJ2-7; D is ambiguous. CDR1 is MNHEY, CDR2 SVGEGT, per germline. The CDR3 has 14 amino acids. V lost 8 bases to trimming and J lost 2 bases, with 16 bases between them. This CDR3 reads CASGGRVETYEQYF. The CDR3, as DNA: TGTGCCAGCGGTGGACGAGTAGAAACCTACGAGCAGTACTTC.

The chain carries TRBV6-6 and TRBJ2-7; no clear D gene. Trimming stripped 4 bases from V and 3 bases from J, with 13 bases between. The CDR3 covers 14 residues. The germline V gene encodes CDR1 MNHNY and CDR2 SVGAGI (reference sequence). CDR3 residues: CASSSGSHDYEQYF. As DNA, the CDR3 is TGTGCCAGCAGTTCGGGTTCCCATGACTACGAGCAGTACTTC.

This clonotype has ten or more counts. The chain is built from TRBV7-2 and TRBJ2-7, with a possible D match to TRBD2 (5 bases). Germline V gene lookup returns CDR1 SGHTA and CDR2 FQGNSA. The V gene lost 1 base and the J gene lost 3 bases, with 10 bases spanning the gap. The length of the CDR3 is 14 residues. CDR3 DNA: TGTGCCAGCAGCTTAGGGACTGGTTTCTACGAGCAGTACTTC. It yields the protein CASSLGTGFYEQYF.

The V call is TRBV15, the J call TRBJ2-5, with D unresolved. The CDR3 runs to 13 residues. V was trimmed by 0 bases and J by 4 bases, leaving 6 bases between them. Germline lookup yields CDR1 LNHNV and CDR2 YYDKDF (reference sequence). The CDR3 is CATSRDPGETQYF. In nucleotides, the CDR3 is TGTGCCACCAGCAGAGATCCGGGAGAGACCCAGTACTTC.

This clonotype was observed a handful of times. The rearrangement links TRBV5-1 to TRBJ2-3, with TRBD1 matching 7 bases. This CDR3 is built from 15 residues. Looked up from germline, CDR1 is SGHRS and CDR2 is YFSETQ. Unmatched junction bases numbered 11, after V lost 3 bases and J lost 7 bases. The CDR3 reads CASSSVRGGEYTQYF. The CDR3 region has the DNA TGCGCCAGCAGCTCAGTACGAGGGGGCGAATATACGCAGTATTTT.

There are a few counts of this clonotype. The rearrangement links TRBV5-6 to TRBJ2-7; 7 bases line up with TRBD1. The J segment lost 0 bases and the V segment lost 4 bases, leaving 7 bases of the junction unmatched. The germline V gene has CDR1 SGHDT and CDR2 YYEEEE. The CDR3 length is 15 residues. CDR3 DNA: TGTGCCAGCAGCGCCGAGACAGGGAGCTCCTACGAGCAGTACTTC. It specifies CASSAETGSSYEQYF. Together with reference TRBV5-6 and TRBJ2-7, the CDR3 gives the full variable domain: DAGVTQSPTHLIKTRGQQVTLRCSPKSGHDTVSWYQQALGQGPQFIFQYYEEEERQRGNFPDRFSGHQFPNYSSELNVNALLLGDSALYLCASSAETGSSYEQYFGPGTRLTVT.

The rearrangement uses TRBV7-3 and TRBJ1-1; possible D gene TRBD1, 5 bases. The germline V and J ends were trimmed by 6 bases and 4 bases, with 18 bases remaining between them. CDR1 is SGHTA and CDR2 is FQGTGA in the germline V gene. The CDR3 has 15 amino acids. The CDR3 coding sequence is TGTGCCAGCAGTTTTGGGACCCTTGGCGCCACTGAAGCTTTCTTT. It codes for CASSFGTLGATEAFF. The variable domain in full, with the rest retrieved from reference TRBV7-3 and TRBJ1-1, is GAGVSQTPSNKVTEKGKYVELRCDPISGHTALYWYRQSLGQGPEFLIYFQGTGAADDSGLPNDRFFAVRPEGSVSTLKIQRTERGDSAVYLCASSFGTLGATEAFFGQGTRLTVV.

The table lists this clonotype with a few counts. The CDR3 DNA is TGTGCCAGCAGCTTAGTGACCGCCGGGACTAGCGGCTTCTACGAGCAGTACTTC. Translating it yields CASSLVTAGTSGFYEQYF. The chain has TRBV7-8 and TRBJ2-7; the match to TRBD2 covers 11 bases. This CDR3 comprises 18 residues. V dropped 1 base and J dropped 3; count of bases not matched to a gene: 11. Germline V gene sequence: CDR1 SGHVS, CDR2 FQNEAQ.

This clonotype has only a few counts. The chain links TRBV7-2 to TRBJ1-5; weak D call: TRBD1 (6 bases). V gave up 5 bases and J gave up 7 bases, with 18 bases separating them. Germline V gene lookup returns CDR1 SGHTA and CDR2 FQGNSA. The CDR3 is 15 amino acids. CDR3 in amino acids: CASSQYQGKEQPQHF. Here the CDR3 DNA reads TGTGCCAGCAGCCAATACCAGGGGAAGGAGCAGCCCCAGCATTTT.

CDR3 sequence reads: CAISDPGQGLTGELFF. The CDR3 nucleotides read TGTGCCATCAGTGACCCGGGACAGGGCCTGACCGGGGAGCTGTTTTTT. The genes are TRBV10-3 and TRBJ2-2; 9 positions agree with TRBD1. From germline, CDR1 is ENHRY and CDR2 SYGVKD. The V gene end was trimmed by 3 bases and the J gene end by 5 bases; junction bases not matched to a gene: 7. This CDR3 contains 16 residues.

This rearrangement joins TRBV12-3 or TRBV12-4 to TRBJ1-5, with D possibly TRBD1 on 5 matching bases. The V gene lost 3 bases and the J gene lost 6 bases, with 12 bases spanning the gap. The CDR3 has 14 residues. Written as DNA, the CDR3 is TGTGCCAGCAGTTTCTTGGGGGAGGGTCAGCCCCAGCATTTT. Protein sequence: CASSFLGEGQPQHF.

The rearrangement uses TRBV12-3 or TRBV12-4 and TRBJ2-3; 7 bases fit TRBD1. The CDR3 consists of 15 residues. The ends lost 6 bases at V and 0 bases at J; junction bases unmatched: 6. In nucleotides, the CDR3 is TGTGCCAGCAGCCCCAGGGGGTCTAGCACAGATACGCAGTATTTT. Residues: CASSPRGSSTDTQYF.